A selection of T cell receptor beta chains follows, all from one sample in a study of OX40 agonist ivuxolimab in advanced cancers. Assay: immunoSEQ multiplex PCR; the TCRdb copy retains only in-frame clones and omits some. Of about 21,000 clones listed, around 87% are singletons. This material consisted of CD4+ or CD8+ T cells sorted from blood, taken in a trial of the OX40 agonist ivuxolimab. The origin of the receptors is an adult with an advanced solid tumor such as melanoma, head and neck, liver or kidney cancer. CDR3s include the opening cysteine and the closing phenylalanine or tryptophan. The order of the fields is clone size, J gene, D gene, CDR3 length, V gene, CDR3 DNA, CDR3 protein. The D gene is left open where the match is weak. Where a row states a size, it is once, few, many or the class of an expanded clone; other rows omit it.

.	TRBJ1-2	TRBD1	16	TRBV27	TGTGCCAGCAGTTTATTGGGGACAGGGGGCGTAGATGGCTACACCTTC	CASSLLGTGGVDGYTF
once	TRBJ2-7	.	13	TRBV9	TGTGCCAGCAGCGCTACTACAGGGTACGAGCAGTACTTC	CASSATTGYEQYF
.	TRBJ1-2	.	15	TRBV2	TGTGCCAGCAGCTCCGGACAGTCTGGTGACTATGGCTACACCTTC	CASSSGQSGDYGYTF
.	TRBJ1-1	TRBD1	13	TRBV2	TGTGCCAGCAGATGGACAGGGGAGACTGAAGCTTTCTTT	CASRWTGETEAFF
.	TRBJ2-5	.	16	TRBV6-5	TGTGCCAGCAGTTACTCTATTATCCAGGGGAGGGAGACCCAGTACTTC	CASSYSIIQGRETQYF
once	TRBJ1-1	.	14	TRBV19	TGTGCCAGTAGTGCCAACTGGGCAGCTACTGAAGCTTTCTTT	CASSANWAATEAFF
once	TRBJ2-7	.	14	TRBV2	TGTGCCAGCAGTGAAGGGGGGACAACCTACGAGCAGTACTTC	CASSEGGTTYEQYF
.	TRBJ1-3	.	13	TRBV30	TGTGCCTGGAGTAGGGCAGGGAGAAACACCATATATTTT	CAWSRAGRNTIYF
once	TRBJ2-1	TRBD2	13	TRBV30	TGTGCCTGGAACTCGGGGGGGCTCTATGAGCAGTTCTTC	CAWNSGGLYEQFF
.	TRBJ1-5	.	15	TRBV30	TGTGCCTGGAGTATAATGGGAGGGGTAAGTCAGCCCCAGCATTTT	CAWSIMGGVSQPQHF
.	TRBJ1-2	.	15	TRBV11-2	TGTGCCAGCAGCTTAGATCGAAGGGGTGACTATGGCTACACCTTC	CASSLDRRGDYGYTF
.	TRBJ2-7	.	14	TRBV7-8	TGTGCCAGCAGCTTATACAGACAGTGGCGCGAGCAGTACTTC	CASSLYRQWREQYF
.	TRBJ1-1	.	13	TRBV27	TGTGCCAGCAGTTCGGGGGTGACCACTGAAGCTTTCTTT	CASSSGVTTEAFF
.	TRBJ2-2	TRBD1	14	TRBV19	TGTGCCAGTAGTAGGGACAGGGATACCGGGGAGCTGTTTTTT	CASSRDRDTGELFF
once	TRBJ1-2	.	12	TRBV10-2	TGCGCCAGCGGGCAGGGTTCCGATGGCTACACCTTC	CASGQGSDGYTF
.	TRBJ2-2	.	14	TRBV4-1	TGCGCCAGCAGCCAACTGGGGGGATCCGGGGAGCTGTTTTTT	CASSQLGGSGELFF
.	TRBJ1-2	TRBD1	17	TRBV11-2	TGTGCCAGCAGCTTACACTGGGAGGGACAGGGAACCTATGGCTACACCTTC	CASSLHWEGQGTYGYTF
.	TRBJ2-1	.	10	TRBV29-1	TGCAGCGTCCACTTGAGTGAGCAGTTCTTC	CSVHLSEQFF
once	TRBJ1-2	TRBD1	13	TRBV29-1	TGCAGCGTTGAAGGGGGGACAGGGGATGGCTACACCTTC	CSVEGGTGDGYTF
.	TRBJ1-1	.	15	TRBV4-1	TGCGCCAGCAGCCAAGATCCCAGTACGAACACTGAAGCTTTCTTT	CASSQDPSTNTEAFF
.	TRBJ2-3	.	14	TRBV30	TGTGCCTGGAGTCTGGGAACTAGCACAGATACGCAGTATTTT	CAWSLGTSTDTQYF
.	TRBJ1-1	TRBD1	17	TRBV7-9	TGTGCCAGCAGCGAAAACCTTGACAGGGCCGTTGGCACTGAAGCTTTCTTT	CASSENLDRAVGTEAFF
.	TRBJ2-2	.	13	TRBV29-1	TGCAGCGTTCTCAGGGGAGAGGACGGGGAGCTGTTTTTT	CSVLRGEDGELFF
.	TRBJ2-7	.	12	TRBV7-9	TGTGCCAGCAGCCGCCGGGACGACGAGCAGTACTTC	CASSRRDDEQYF
once	TRBJ1-2	.	15	TRBV5-4	TGTGCCAGCAGCTTGGCCGGGCAGGTCTTTTATGGCTACACCTTC	CASSLAGQVFYGYTF
.	TRBJ1-1	TRBD1	15	TRBV25-1	TGTGCCAGCAGTGAATGGGGGACAGGGGGCCCCGAAGCTTTCTTT	CASSEWGTGGPEAFF
few	TRBJ1-6	.	16	TRBV6-5	TGTGCCAGCAGTTCCACATTTACAACCTATAATTCACCCCTCCACTTT	CASSSTFTTYNSPLHF